This T cell receptor beta chain stems from a study of blood T cell repertoires in COVID-19. Germline values: CDR1 SGHRS, CDR2 YFSETQ. Trimming cost V 4 bases and J 3 bases, with 11 bases left between them. The CDR3 has 14 residues. Using immunoSEQ multiplex PCR, the repertoire was profiled, and TCRdb retains in-frame clones only, with some absent. In the table there are about 76,000 clones, roughly 90% of which are singletons. The receptor was isolated from a human donor in a cohort sampled during active COVID-19. The chain recombines TRBV5-1 with TRBJ2-1; weak D call: TRBD1 (6 bases). Material for sequencing was peripheral blood. CDR3 nucleotides: TGCGCCAGCAGCGATACGGACAGCTACAATGAGCAGTTCTTC. Protein sequence: CASSDTDSYNEQFF.